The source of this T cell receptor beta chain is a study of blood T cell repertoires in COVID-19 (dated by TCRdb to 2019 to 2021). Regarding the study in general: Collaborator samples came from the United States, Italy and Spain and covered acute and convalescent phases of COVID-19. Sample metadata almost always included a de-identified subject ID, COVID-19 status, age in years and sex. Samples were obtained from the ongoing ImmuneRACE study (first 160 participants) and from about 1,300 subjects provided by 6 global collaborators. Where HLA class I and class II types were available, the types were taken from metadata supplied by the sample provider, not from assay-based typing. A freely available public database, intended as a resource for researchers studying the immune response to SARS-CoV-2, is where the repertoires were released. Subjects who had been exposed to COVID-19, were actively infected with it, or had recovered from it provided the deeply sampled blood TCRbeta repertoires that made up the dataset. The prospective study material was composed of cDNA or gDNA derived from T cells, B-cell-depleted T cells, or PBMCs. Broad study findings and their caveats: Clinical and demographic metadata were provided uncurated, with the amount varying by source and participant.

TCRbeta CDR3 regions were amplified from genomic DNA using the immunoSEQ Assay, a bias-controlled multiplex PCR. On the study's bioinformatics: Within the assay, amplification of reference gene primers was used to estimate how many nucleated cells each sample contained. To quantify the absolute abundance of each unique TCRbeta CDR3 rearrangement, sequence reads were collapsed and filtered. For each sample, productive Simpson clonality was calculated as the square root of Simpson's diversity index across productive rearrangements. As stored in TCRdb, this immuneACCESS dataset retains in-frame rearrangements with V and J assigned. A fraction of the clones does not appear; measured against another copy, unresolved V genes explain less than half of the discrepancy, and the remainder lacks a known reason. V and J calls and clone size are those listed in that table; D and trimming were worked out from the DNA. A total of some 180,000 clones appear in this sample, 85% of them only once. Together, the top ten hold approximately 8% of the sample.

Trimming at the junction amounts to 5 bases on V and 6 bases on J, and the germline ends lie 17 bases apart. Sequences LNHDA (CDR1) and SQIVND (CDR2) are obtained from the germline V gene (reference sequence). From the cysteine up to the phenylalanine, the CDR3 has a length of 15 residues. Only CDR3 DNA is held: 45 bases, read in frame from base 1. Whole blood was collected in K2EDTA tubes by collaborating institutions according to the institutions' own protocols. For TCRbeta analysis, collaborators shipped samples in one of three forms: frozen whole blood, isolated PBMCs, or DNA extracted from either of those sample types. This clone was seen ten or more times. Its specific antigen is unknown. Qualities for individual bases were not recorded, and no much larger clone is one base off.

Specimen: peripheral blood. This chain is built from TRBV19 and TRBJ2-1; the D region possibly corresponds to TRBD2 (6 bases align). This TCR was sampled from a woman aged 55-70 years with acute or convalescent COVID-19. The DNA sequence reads TGTGCCAGTAGTCCCCGGGACCTCGGGGGCAATGAGCAGTTCTTC. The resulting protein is CASSPRDLGGNEQFF.